Given below is one T cell receptor beta chain in context. Its antigen target is currently unknown. No base quality values were provided; no much bigger clone lies one nucleotide off. This entry comes from a study of OX40 agonist ivuxolimab in advanced cancers. Concerning the study at large: Ivuxolimab, which targeted the costimulatory receptor OX40 (CD134), was an agonistic, fully human IgG2 monoclonal antibody. The purpose of peripheral TCRbeta sequencing was to test whether ivuxolimab changed TCR sequence diversity and led to clonal T-cell expansion. The paper describes the monotherapy dose-escalation part (N of about 52 patients) of the phase I trial of ivuxolimab. The dose-escalation cohort was around 84% male with a mean age of 60 years, ranging from roughly 23 to 85. Prior anti-PD-1, anti-PD-L1 or anti-CTLA-4 therapy was permitted, and checkpoint inhibitors had been received by more than 35% of dose-escalation patients. Intravenous ivuxolimab was administered to patients every 2 weeks at six dose levels: 0.01, 0.1, 0.3, 1.5, 3 and 10 mg/kg. Partial responses occurred in three dose-escalation patients: two with cutaneous melanoma and one with hepatocellular carcinoma. Among the roughly 50 dose-escalation patients, about 20 had hepatocellular carcinoma, approximately 15 melanoma, 9 renal cell carcinoma and 9 head and neck cancer.

The trial excluded patients who had a history of autoimmune disease or were on systemic immunosuppression. Peripheral blood for TCR sequencing was drawn from every dose cohort at baseline, at cycle 4 day 1 and at cycle 7 day 1. Samples were obtained from an open-label, multicenter, first-in-human phase I dose-escalation trial of ivuxolimab. Adults with locally advanced or metastatic head and neck squamous cell, hepatocellular, melanoma or renal cell carcinoma were enrolled in the trial. Before TCR sequencing, CD4+ and CD8+ T cells were separately sorted from peripheral blood. Genomic DNA was extracted from sorted cells for sequencing of the TCRbeta CDR3 region. The immunoSEQ Assay was used to sequence the TCRbeta CDR3 regions. TCRdb holds this immuneACCESS table with in-frame rearrangements only. Some clones are missing; in checked studies, unresolved V genes explain under half, and the rest has no known cause. For this sample the table gives roughly 75,000 clones, of which 85% to 90% were detected only once. The top ten constitute 1.1% of the sample.

The full study reports these points: Low levels of normalized T-cell clonal expansion were also seen in some nonresponding patients. Partial responders in the 0.1-3.0 mg/kg groups had among the lowest normalized peripheral clonal expansion, especially among CD8+ T cells. After ivuxolimab, more expanded clones were found on average in CD8+ T cells than in CD4+ T cells. Antigen specificity was not determined for the clonally expanded peripheral T cells. At doses from 0.1 to 3.0 mg/kg, clonal expansion was seen in both CD4+ and CD8+ blood T cells between baseline and week 6.

The CDR3 sequence holds 14 residues, the cysteine and phenylalanine included. The retained sequence is limited to the CDR3, 42 bases, with the frame set at the first base. Trimming takes 3 bases off V and 8 bases off J; junction bases not matched to a gene: 9. CDR1 and CDR2, per the germline V gene, are SNHLY and FYNNEI. This chain joins TRBV2 to TRBJ1-2; 7 of the junction bases match TRBD1. The TCR originated in an adult with an advanced solid tumor such as melanoma, head and neck, liver or kidney cancer. The sample in question was CD4+ or CD8+ T cells sorted from blood, obtained in a trial of the OX40 agonist ivuxolimab. Here the CDR3 is given as CASSDERQGGGYTF. The DNA sequence is given as TGTGCCAGCAGTGACGAAAGACAGGGCGGGGGCTACACCTTC.